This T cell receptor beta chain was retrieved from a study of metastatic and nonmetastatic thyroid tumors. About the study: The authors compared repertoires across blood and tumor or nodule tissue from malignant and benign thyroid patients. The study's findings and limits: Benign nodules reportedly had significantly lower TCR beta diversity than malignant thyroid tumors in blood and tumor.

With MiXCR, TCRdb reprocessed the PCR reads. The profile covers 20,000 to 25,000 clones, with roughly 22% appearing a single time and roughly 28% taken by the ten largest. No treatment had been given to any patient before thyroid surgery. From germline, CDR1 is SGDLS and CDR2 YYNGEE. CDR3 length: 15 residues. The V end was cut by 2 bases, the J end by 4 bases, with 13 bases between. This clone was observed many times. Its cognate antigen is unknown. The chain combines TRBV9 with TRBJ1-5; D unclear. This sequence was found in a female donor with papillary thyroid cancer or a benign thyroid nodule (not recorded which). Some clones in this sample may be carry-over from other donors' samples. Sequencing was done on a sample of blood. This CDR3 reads CASSVVNEGNQPQHF. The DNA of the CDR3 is TGTGCCAGCAGCGTCGTGAATGAGGGAAATCAGCCCCAGCATTTT.